This T cell receptor (beta chain) appears in the sequencing data of a study of CD8+CD57+ T cells in acquired aplastic anemia. This CDR3 has 14 residues. Trimming removed 0 bases at V and 0 bases at J, with 6 bases between. In germline, CDR1 is SGHTA, CDR2 FQGTGA. By flow cytometry, patients selected for sequencing had shown an expansion of CD8+CD57+ cells. Profiles of TCR beta VDJ and CDR3 were generated from a genomic DNA template. TCRdb called the reads again in MiXCR, with one record for every CDR3 protein. Seen here are some 150,000 distinct CDR3 sequences, about two thirds observed once, and the top ten hold more than 35%.

Specimen: sorted CD4+, CD8+, or CD8+CD57+ T cells (not recorded which) from PBMCs. The rearrangement links TRBV7-3 to TRBJ2-7; the D gene could be TRBD1 or TRBD2 (5 bases each). This receptor was obtained from a human donor with aplastic anemia. This CDR3 reads CASSLTGGSYEQYF. Written as DNA, the CDR3 is TGTGCCAGCAGCTTAACTGGGGGCTCCTACGAGCAGTACTTC.